These 2 T cell receptor beta chains were all obtained from the same sample, sequenced in a study of shared clonotypes between healthy human individuals. Using immunoSEQ multiplex PCR, the repertoire was profiled, and TCRdb retains in-frame clones only, with some absent. Seen here are 2 million to 3 million clones, approximately 93% observed once, and the top ten hold 0.36%. Sequencing used naive CD4+ T cells from PBMCs. The subset is: CD45RA+ positively selected. The receptor source for this set is a man aged 18-30 years in good health. Some clones in this sample may be carry-over from other donors' samples.

The chain couples TRBV9 to TRBJ1-2; D is unresolved. This CDR3 is 11 amino acids long. V lost 0 bases to trimming and J lost 7 bases, with 4 bases between them. The germline V gene has CDR1 SGDLS and CDR2 YYNGEE. For the CDR3, the DNA is TGTGCCAGCAGCGTAGTTAGTGGCTACACCTTC. Its protein product is CASSVVSGYTF.

On this clone itself: The sample carries other DNA sequences with the same CDR3. The chain couples TRBV28 to TRBJ1-2; D gene uncertain. V gave up 9 bases and J gave up 0 bases, with 14 bases separating them. This CDR3 contains 14 residues. Germline loops: CDR1 MDHEN, CDR2 SYDVKM. The CDR3 bases are TGTGCCAGTTCCTCCGGACCGTCTAACTATGGCTACACCTTC. Its protein product is CASSSGPSNYGYTF.